The rows below give T cell receptor beta chains drawn from one sample of a study of blood T cell repertoires in COVID-19. Sequencing was performed with immunoSEQ multiplex PCR; in TCRdb, only in-frame clones are kept and a portion is missing. The sample shows a few hundred thousand clones, around 88% of them seen only once. The sequenced sample was peripheral blood. All receptors derive from a woman aged 25 to 45 who had recovered from COVID-19. Each CDR3 is given with its conserved first and last residue. D genes are given only for firm matches. A row's size may be missing; if present it is once, few, many or a size class.

J | size | length | V | D | DNA | CDR3
TRBJ2-3 | - | 15 | TRBV9 | - | TGTGCCAGCAGCTACTGGGCCCAGGGGACAGATACGCAGTATTTT | CASSYWAQGTDTQYF
TRBJ1-1 | - | 14 | TRBV27 | - | TGTGCCAGCAGTTTAACAGGCTTTAACACTGAAGCTTTCTTT | CASSLTGFNTEAFF
TRBJ1-1 | - | 15 | TRBV7-2 | - | TGTGCCAGCAGCTTATCCGGGGGGAAGTACACTGAAGCTTTCTTT | CASSLSGGKYTEAFF
TRBJ2-1 | - | 13 | TRBV24-1 | - | TGTGCCACCAGGAGCAAGGGGAACAATGAGCAGTTCTTC | CATRSKGNNEQFF
TRBJ1-4 | - | 13 | TRBV29-1 | - | TGCAGCGTGTACGGGGACTCTAATGAAAAACTGTTTTTT | CSVYGDSNEKLFF
TRBJ2-7 | - | 16 | TRBV5-4 | TRBD1 | TGTGCCAGCAGCTTGGGGGACAGGGGTGGATCCTACGAGCAGTACTTC | CASSLGDRGGSYEQYF
TRBJ1-4 | few | 14 | TRBV6-6 | - | TGTGCCAGCAGCCTTAGTCCTGGGAGTGAAAAACTGTTTTTT | CASSLSPGSEKLFF
TRBJ2-3 | few | 15 | TRBV5-3 | - | TGTGCCAGAAGCTTGGCGGGAGCGAGCACAGATACGCAGTATTTT | CARSLAGASTDTQYF
TRBJ1-2 | - | 16 | TRBV10-2 | TRBD1 | TGCGCCAGCAGTGATGCGGGAACAGGGGCTATTCTTGGCTACACCTTC | CASSDAGTGAILGYTF
TRBJ2-7 | - | 15 | TRBV21-1 | - | TGTGCCAGCCGAATAGGTACAGTACTCTCCTACGAGCAGTACTTC | CASRIGTVLSYEQYF
TRBJ1-4 | - | 16 | TRBV2 | TRBD1 | TGTGCCAGCAGTATCCGGACAGGGCGAGGGAACGAAAAACTGTTTTTT | CASSIRTGRGNEKLFF
TRBJ2-1 | - | 15 | TRBV7-8 | TRBD2 | TGTGCCAGCAGCTCCACTAGCGGGGGGCCTACTGAGCAGTTCTTC | CASSSTSGGPTEQFF
TRBJ1-2 | - | 12 | TRBV21-1 | - | TGTGCCAGCAGCAAAGGTTCTCCCGGCTACACCTTC | CASSKGSPGYTF
TRBJ2-2 | once | 15 | TRBV6-5 | TRBD2 | TGTGCCAGCAGTACAGGGACTAGTGCTGCCGGGGAGCTGTTTTTT | CASSTGTSAAGELFF
TRBJ1-5 | - | 16 | TRBV4-1 | TRBD1 | TGCGCCAGCAGCCTGGGTGGGACAGGGTACAATCAGCCCCAGCATTTT | CASSLGGTGYNQPQHF
TRBJ2-1 | - | 14 | TRBV19 | TRBD1 | TGTGCCAGTACCCGACAGGGGGCCGACAATGAGCAGTTCTTC | CASTRQGADNEQFF
TRBJ1-5 | - | 13 | TRBV11-2 | - | TGTGCCAGCAGTTTAACAGATAATCAGCCCCAGCATTTT | CASSLTDNQPQHF
TRBJ2-7 | - | 17 | TRBV5-6 | - | TGTGCCAGCAGCTTGCACGTGACAGCTCTCAGCTCCTACGAGCAGTACTTC | CASSLHVTALSSYEQYF
TRBJ1-4 | - | 12 | TRBV2 | - | TGTGCCAGCAAACGGGGGAATGAAAAACTGTTTTTT | CASKRGNEKLFF
TRBJ1-4 | - | 14 | TRBV7-2 | - | TGTGCCAGCAGCTTCCAGGCAACGAATGAAAAACTGTTTTTT | CASSFQATNEKLFF
TRBJ2-2 | - | 15 | TRBV10-3 | TRBD2 | TGTGCCACGCGACTAGCGGGAGGGAGCACCGGGGAGCTGTTTTTT | CATRLAGGSTGELFF
TRBJ1-2 | - | 11 | TRBV29-1 | - | TGCAGCGTTCGGGGACTCTATGGCTACACCTTC | CSVRGLYGYTF
TRBJ1-5 | - | 16 | TRBV19 | - | TGTGCCAGTAGTCCCGCGCAGGCTTGGGGCAATCAGCCCCAGCATTTT | CASSPAQAWGNQPQHF
TRBJ2-2 | - | 17 | TRBV2 | TRBD1 | TGTGCCAGCAGTGTGGTGGGACAGGGGGGCTTCACCGGGGAGCTGTTTTTT | CASSVVGQGGFTGELFF
TRBJ2-3 | few | 12 | TRBV28 | - | TGTGCCAGCAGCCCAAACGGTGATACGCAGTATTTT | CASSPNGDTQYF
TRBJ2-1 | - | 17 | TRBV5-6 | - | TGTGCCAGCAGCTTGGCCTGGGACACTAGCTCCTACAATGAGCAGTTCTTC | CASSLAWDTSSYNEQFF
TRBJ2-4 | - | 14 | TRBV27 | TRBD2 | TGTGCCAGCAAAATCAGCGGGGGCGGGAGCATTCAGTACTTC | CASKISGGGSIQYF
TRBJ2-2 | - | 15 | TRBV24-1 | TRBD2 | TGTGCCACCAGTGATTTTGCGGGGGGCACCGGGGAGCTGTTTTTT | CATSDFAGGTGELFF
TRBJ1-1 | - | 15 | TRBV5-1 | - | TGCGCCAGCAGCTGGACCACAGGGAGCAACACTGAAGCTTTCTTT | CASSWTTGSNTEAFF
TRBJ1-2 | - | 13 | TRBV29-1 | - | TGCAGCGTTGAAGGCGGGGTAAACTATGGCTACACCTTC | CSVEGGVNYGYTF
TRBJ1-3 | - | 13 | TRBV29-1 | - | TGCAGCGTTGAAAGCAACTCTGGAAACACCATATATTTT | CSVESNSGNTIYF
TRBJ2-1 | - | 15 | TRBV4-1 | TRBD2 | TGCGCCAGCAGCCAAGACAGCGGGGACTACAATGAGCAGTTCTTC | CASSQDSGDYNEQFF
TRBJ1-5 | - | 14 | TRBV7-2 | TRBD1 | TGTGCCAGCAGCTTGGGACAGGGCGGACAGCCCCAGCATTTT | CASSLGQGGQPQHF
TRBJ2-5 | - | 14 | TRBV7-9 | TRBD2 | TGTGCCAGCAGCCCCAGCGGGAGCCGCGAGACCCAGTACTTC | CASSPSGSRETQYF
TRBJ2-2 | - | 14 | TRBV5-4 | TRBD2 | TGTGCCAGCAGCTGGGGACTAGCGGGAGGGGAGCTGTTTTTT | CASSWGLAGGELFF
TRBJ1-5 | - | 12 | TRBV7-2 | - | TGTGCCAGCAGCTTACGGGGAAGGCCCCAGCATTTT | CASSLRGRPQHF
TRBJ2-3 | - | 16 | TRBV28 | TRBD2 | TGTGCCAGCAGTCCTTCTAGCGGGAGGTGGACAGATACGCAGTATTTT | CASSPSSGRWTDTQYF
TRBJ2-1 | - | 12 | TRBV7-3 | - | TGTGCCAGCAGCTTAATGTCAGGTGAGCAGTTCTTC | CASSLMSGEQFF
TRBJ1-2 | - | 11 | TRBV12-3/TRBV12-4 | - | TGTGCCAGCAGCTCAGGGATTGGCTACACCTTC | CASSSGIGYTF
TRBJ1-2 | - | 14 | TRBV5-6 | TRBD1 | TGTGCCAGCAGCTTGGGACAGGGGGTCGGTGGCTACACCTTC | CASSLGQGVGGYTF
TRBJ1-6 | - | 14 | TRBV7-9 | TRBD1 | TGTGCCAGCAGCGACGGACAGGGGAGATCACCCCTCCACTTT | CASSDGQGRSPLHF
TRBJ2-1 | - | 16 | TRBV14 | - | TGTGCCAGCAGCCAAGAACGGCAGGTCATCTACAATGAGCAGTTCTTC | CASSQERQVIYNEQFF
TRBJ2-7 | - | 15 | TRBV7-9 | - | TGTGCCAGCAGCCCCATTGAGGCTAGCTCCTACGAGCAGTACTTC | CASSPIEASSYEQYF
TRBJ2-7 | - | 13 | TRBV4-3 | - | TGCGCCAGCAGCCAAGATCGAACATACGAGCAGTACTTC | CASSQDRTYEQYF
TRBJ1-2 | - | 15 | TRBV19 | - | TGTGCCAGTAGTCTCACCGATTACACCGACTATGGCTACACCTTC | CASSLTDYTDYGYTF
TRBJ2-7 | once | 15 | TRBV6-5 | TRBD2 | TGTGCCAGCAGTCCCCCACTAGCGGAGGTCTACGAGCAGTACTTC | CASSPPLAEVYEQYF
TRBJ1-6 | - | 14 | TRBV4-2 | - | TGTGCCAGCAGCCTGCAGGAACTTAATTCACCCCTCCACTTT | CASSLQELNSPLHF
TRBJ1-1 | - | 16 | TRBV28 | - | TGTGCCAATACACCACCCCCCCAGACGGGAAACACTGAAGCTTTCTTT | CANTPPPQTGNTEAFF
TRBJ1-1 | - | 15 | TRBV19 | TRBD1 | TGTGCCAGTAGTATATTAGGGGGCTGGGGCACTGAAGCTTTCTTT | CASSILGGWGTEAFF
TRBJ2-2 | - | 13 | TRBV6-4 | TRBD2 | TGTGCCAGCAGTAGCGGGAGCACCGGGGAGCTGTTTTTT | CASSSGSTGELFF
TRBJ2-1 | - | 13 | TRBV7-9 | - | TGTGCCAGCAGCTTGGCTACTATGAATGAGCAGTTCTTC | CASSLATMNEQFF
TRBJ2-7 | - | 12 | TRBV6-5 | TRBD2 | TGTGCCAGCGGGAGGGCAGCTTACGAGCAGTACTTC | CASGRAAYEQYF
TRBJ1-6 | - | 15 | TRBV18 | - | TGTGCCAGCTCACCCGCCGGGACAACTAATTCACCCCTCCACTTT | CASSPAGTTNSPLHF